Listed here are 31 T cell receptor beta chains from one sample, sequenced in a study of blood T cells in healthy people across ages. Sample-barcoded 5' priming and a J-beta primer mix drove a second PCR of about 7 to 12 cycles. Via MiXCR, TCRdb re-called the 5' RACE reads, giving one row per CDR3 protein. Found here are about 720,000 distinct CDR3 sequences, roughly 20% of them singletons; the top ten hold 22%. Sequencing was performed on blood. The receptors were sampled from a man in his 70s in good health.

This clonotype was picked up a small number of times. A read error may account for a junction end that differs from germline. The chain couples TRBV29-1 to TRBJ2-5; the match to TRBD2 covers 8 bases. The CDR3 runs to 11 residues. CDR1 is SQVTM and CDR2 is ANQGSEA in the germline V gene. For the CDR3, the DNA is TGCAGCGCCCGGGGGACTAGGAACAAGTTCTTC. Its protein is CSARGTRNKFF.

This clonotype was seen at least ten times. The chain links TRBV6-5 to TRBJ1-2; D is undetermined. V shed 2 bases and J shed 1 base, with 2 bases lying between them. CDR3 length: 12 residues. The germline CDR1 and CDR2 sequences are MNHEY and SVGAGI. CDR3 nucleotides: TGTGCCAGCAGTTACAGTAACTATGGCTACACCTTC. It codes for CASSYSNYGYTF.

This clonotype was seen a handful of times. The chain's CDR3 is CASSLGARTQYF. Written as DNA, the CDR3 is TGTGCCAGCAGCCTCGGAGCAAGGACCCAGTACTTC. The chain combines TRBV3-1 with TRBJ2-5; no firm D call. The CDR3 extends over 12 amino acids. Trimming stripped 4 bases from V and 7 bases from J, with 10 bases between. The germline V gene has CDR1 LGHDT and CDR2 YNNKEL (reference sequence).

The J gene is TRBJ2-3, the V gene TRBV6-6; 11 positions agree with TRBD2. This CDR3 has 14 residues. Trimming cost V 7 bases and J 3 bases; bases outside gene matches: 3. Germline values: CDR1 MNHNY, CDR2 SVGAGI (reference sequence). CDR3 sequence (DNA): TGTGCCAGCAAGCTAGCGGGAGGAACAGATACGCAGTATTTT. Protein: CASKLAGGTDTQYF.

The table lists this clonotype with a few counts. The chain recombines TRBV15 with TRBJ1-2; D remains ambiguous. Trimming removed 0 bases from V and 3 bases from J, with 2 bases in between. CDR1 and CDR2 from the germline V gene are LNHNV and YYDKDF (reference sequence). CDR3 length: 12 residues. The CDR3 sequence is CATSRDHYGYTF. The CDR3 DNA follows: TGTGCCACCAGCAGAGATCACTATGGCTACACCTTC.

This clonotype was counted between two and nine times. The rearrangement links TRBV29-1 to TRBJ2-2; perhaps TRBD2 as D (7 bases). Germline-derived CDR1 and CDR2 are SQVTM and ANQGSEA. Trimming removed 5 bases at V and 4 bases at J, with 17 bases between. This CDR3 contains 15 residues. CDR3 nucleotides: TGCAGCGTTCAAAAGAGGCGGGGGCCCACCGGGGAGCTGTTTTTT. This translates into CSVQKRRGPTGELFF.

This clonotype was seen a handful of times. The genes are TRBV7-8 and TRBJ2-5; no definite D call. Trimming removed 5 bases at V and 7 bases at J, with 14 bases between. Germline values: CDR1 SGHVS, CDR2 FQNEAQ. The CDR3 consists of 13 residues. CDR3 protein: CASSPNSPATQYF. The CDR3 nucleotides read TGTGCCAGCAGCCCAAACAGCCCGGCGACCCAGTACTTC.

This chain connects TRBV29-1 to TRBJ2-1; tentatively, D is TRBD2 (6 bases). From germline, CDR1 is SQVTM and CDR2 ANQGSEA. The length of the CDR3 is 13 residues. Trimming removed 4 bases at V and 7 bases at J, with 14 bases between. The CDR3 here is CSVGGDLKNEQFF. The CDR3 nucleotides read TGCAGCGTTGGGGGGGACTTGAAGAATGAGCAGTTCTTC.

This clonotype was seen more than once but under ten times. V is TRBV5-1 and J is TRBJ2-3, with D unresolved. The V and J ends lost 0 bases and 4 bases respectively, with 15 bases between them. The CDR3 length is 16 residues. CDR1 is SGHRS and CDR2 is YFSETQ in the germline V gene. In DNA, the CDR3 is TGCGCCAGCAGCTTGGGAGTGACACGAAACCCAGATACGCAGTATTTT. It specifies CASSLGVTRNPDTQYF.

The V call is TRBV7-6, the J call TRBJ2-5, with unresolved D. Near its end, the DNA agrees better with TRBJ2-7, so the J call may be wrong. Looked up from germline, CDR1 is SGHVS and CDR2 is FNYEAQ. The length of the CDR3 is 12 residues. The DNA of the CDR3 is TGTGCCAGCAGCTCAAACCCCTACGAGCAGTACTTC. Protein: CASSSNPYEQYF.

The V and J genes are TRBV20-1 and TRBJ1-4; 8 bases agree with TRBD1. The CDR3 sequence is 15 residues long. V was pared by 1 base and J by 7 bases, with 8 bases of the junction left unmatched. Germline V gene sequence: CDR1 DFQATT, CDR2 SNEGSKA (reference sequence). The DNA for the CDR3 is TGCAGTGCTAGAGGGACAGGGTTTGATCCTGAAAAACTGTTTTTT. It encodes CSARGTGFDPEKLFF.

The chain uses TRBV12-3 or TRBV12-4 and TRBJ1-4; tentatively, D is TRBD1 (5 bases). Trimming shortened V by 4 bases and J by 7 bases, and 10 bases separated the two germline ends. The CDR3 has 13 residues. DNA for the CDR3: TGTGCCAGCAGTTGGGAGGGGAGTGAAAAACTGTTTTTT. This encodes CASSWEGSEKLFF.

The CDR3 protein is CASSYSGHPHRNSPLHF. For the CDR3, the DNA is TGTGCCAGCAGTTACAGCGGACACCCACATCGGAATTCACCCCTCCACTTT. The J gene is TRBJ1-6, the V gene TRBV6-5, with D possibly matching TRBD1 (5 bases). The CDR3 consists of 17 residues. Germline V lookup: CDR1 MNHEY, CDR2 SVGAGI. With 2 bases removed from V and 7 bases from J, the gap between germline ends came to 18 bases.

In its sample, this clonotype was seen a few times. The V call is TRBV6-6, the J call TRBJ2-5, with a possible D match to TRBD2 (6 bases). The DNA end is more similar to TRBJ2-7, so the J call may be wrong. This CDR3 spans 15 amino acids. The germline V gene has CDR1 MNHNY and CDR2 SVGAGI (reference sequence). The CDR3 DNA sequence: TGTGCCAGCACTAGAGACGGGAGAGTGTGGTACGAGCAGTACTTC. Its translation is CASTRDGRVWYEQYF.

This clonotype has only a few counts. The chain combines TRBV12-1 with TRBJ2-3; TRBD1 is the table's D call and was not checked against the DNA. TRBV12-1 is noted as a pseudogene. This CDR3 has 15 amino acids. The CDR3 sequence is CAFYTSRDTTDTQYF. Written as DNA, the CDR3 is TGTGCCTTCTACACATCCCGGGACACCACAGATACGCAGTATTTT.

The table lists this clonotype with a few counts. The chain combines TRBV10-3 with TRBJ1-1; D is unclear. V was clipped by 10 bases and J by 1 base, with 10 bases between them. Germline V CDR1 and CDR2: ENHRY, SYGVKD. This CDR3 spans 12 amino acids. CDR3 sequence (DNA): TGTGCCACCGGGCCGTCGAACACTGAAGCTTTCTTT. Residues: CATGPSNTEAFF.

This clonotype was counted between two and nine times. The CDR3 region is CATSGNRMLAGSKNNEQFF. CDR3 nucleotides: TGTGCCACCAGTGGGAACCGGATGCTAGCGGGCTCCAAGAACAATGAGCAGTTCTTC. The rearrangement joins TRBV24-1 to TRBJ2-1, with 8 bases that match TRBD2. Per the germline V gene, CDR1 is KGHDR and CDR2 is SFDVKD. With V trimmed by 5 bases and J by 5 bases, 19 bases remained unmatched. The CDR3 extends over 19 amino acids.

This clonotype was counted a few times. The CDR3 DNA is TGTGCCAGCTCGACAGGGGAGACAGATACGCAGTATTTT. It encodes CASSTGETDTQYF. The chain recombines TRBV18 with TRBJ2-3; TRBD1 aligns across 8 bases. The germline V gene encodes CDR1 KGHSH and CDR2 LQKENI. V lost 6 bases, J lost 3 bases, and 2 bases stayed unmatched. The CDR3 is 13 residues long.

This clonotype turned up a few times. The V and J genes are TRBV10-1 and TRBJ2-5; TRBD2 agrees at 12 bases. The DNA matches TRBJ2-7 better at its end, which makes the J call doubtful. CDR3 length: 15 residues. From germline, CDR1 is WNHNN and CDR2 SYGVQD (reference sequence). The DNA of the CDR3 is TGCGCCAGCAGTGAGCCGGGACTAGCGGGTTACGAGCAGTACGTC. Translation gives CASSEPGLAGYEQYV.

There are a few counts of this clonotype. CDR3 region: CSVALGYDTEAFF. The CDR3 coding sequence is TGCAGCGTCGCCCTCGGGTACGACACTGAAGCTTTCTTT. The chain couples TRBV29-1 to TRBJ1-1; D ambiguous. The V gene lost 6 bases and the J gene lost 3 bases, with 14 bases spanning the gap. Per germline, CDR1 SQVTM and CDR2 ANQGSEA. The CDR3 length is 13 residues.

This clonotype was found a few times. The chain is built from TRBV12-3 or TRBV12-4 and TRBJ2-6; TRBD1 might be the D (6 bases). Trimming removed 7 bases at V and 0 bases at J, with 25 bases between. The CDR3 length is 20 residues. CDR3 in amino acids: CASTRWGTGTSFSGANVLTF. The CDR3 coding sequence is TGTGCCAGCACCCGCTGGGGGACCGGGACATCTTTCTCTGGGGCCAACGTCCTGACTTTC.

The chain combines TRBV29-1 with TRBJ2-2; D is unresolved. The CDR3 has 16 residues. CDR1 is SQVTM and CDR2 is ANQGSEA in the germline V gene. V dropped 0 bases and J dropped 4 bases, with 15 bases sitting between them. The CDR3 DNA is TGCAGCGTTGAAGATCCTACGGCTAGGAGCACCGGGGAGCTGTTTTTT. Translation: CSVEDPTARSTGELFF.

This chain uses TRBV29-1 with TRBJ1-4, with D unclear. The CDR3 loop spans 14 amino acids. CDR1 is SQVTM, CDR2 ANQGSEA, per germline. Trimming left V 0 bases short and J 0 bases short, with 5 bases between. DNA for the CDR3: TGCAGCGTTGAAGATCCCACAACTAATGAAAAACTGTTTTTT. Translating it yields CSVEDPTTNEKLFF.

The chain links TRBV12-3 or TRBV12-4 to TRBJ1-6; D might be TRBD1 (5 bases). This CDR3 region has 15 residues. V gave up 7 bases and J gave up 7 bases, with 17 bases separating them. CDR3 amino acids: CASTLQGSGNSPLHF. CDR3 sequence (DNA): TGTGCCAGCACCCTCCAGGGATCCGGGAATTCACCCCTCCACTTT.

This clonotype was observed many times. V usage is TRBV27 and J usage is TRBJ1-1; 7 bases map to TRBD1. The CDR3 consists of 16 residues. Germline V gene lookup returns CDR1 MNHEY and CDR2 SMNVEV (reference sequence). Unmatched junction bases numbered 9, after V lost 4 bases and J lost 1 base. The CDR3, as DNA: TGTGCCAGCAGTTCAGTTCAGGGGGGAGGGAACACTGAAGCTTTCTTT. Encoded protein: CASSSVQGGGNTEAFF.

The V and J genes are TRBV12-3 or TRBV12-4 and TRBJ2-4; D remains unclear. With 5 bases removed from V and 3 bases from J, the gap between germline ends came to 14 bases. This CDR3 spans 15 amino acids. In nucleotides, the CDR3 is TGTGCCAGCAGTCCGGCGGTTTCAGTCAAAAACATTCAGTACTTC. Its protein product is CASSPAVSVKNIQYF.

This rearrangement joins TRBV29-1 to TRBJ2-3; unclear D gene. The germline V gene has CDR1 SQVTM and CDR2 ANQGSEA. V lost 4 bases to trimming and J lost 1 base, with 12 bases between them. CDR3 length equals 14 residues. CDR3 nucleotides: TGCAGCGTTGGGGTACGAGCCCGCACAGATACGCAGTATTTT. Residues: CSVGVRARTDTQYF.

The genes are TRBV15 and TRBJ2-2; possibly TRBD1 for D (6 bases). V lost 3 bases to trimming and J lost 8 bases, with 10 bases between them. Per the germline V gene, CDR1 is LNHNV and CDR2 is YYDKDF (reference sequence). This CDR3 has 13 residues. CDR3 loop: CATSRFRGGELFF. The CDR3 DNA follows: TGTGCCACCAGCAGGTTCAGGGGTGGGGAGCTGTTTTTT.

This clonotype was seen a few times. This chain joins TRBV20-1 and TRBJ1-5; D remains unclear. CDR1 and CDR2 (germline): DFQATT, SNEGSKA (reference sequence). The CDR3 sequence is 14 residues long. The germline V and J ends were trimmed by 6 bases and 1 base, with 13 bases remaining between them. The CDR3 sequence: CSAHPQASNQPQHF. In DNA, the CDR3 is TGCAGTGCCCACCCCCAGGCAAGCAATCAGCCCCAGCATTTT.

This clonotype was counted only a few times. One end of the junction is discordant with germline, which a read error may explain. The J gene is TRBJ1-5, the V gene TRBV7-8, with 8 nucleotides matching TRBD1. The CDR3 totals 17 residues. In germline, CDR1 is SGHVS, CDR2 FQNEAQ. As DNA, the CDR3 is TGTGCCAGCAGCCGAGAAATTACAGGGGGTAGCGATCAGCCCCAGCATTTT. Protein: CASSREITGGSDQPQHF.

This clonotype appeared a few times. V is TRBV12-3 or TRBV12-4 and J is TRBJ1-1; D is ambiguous. The CDR3 extends over 12 amino acids. V was shortened by 10 bases and J by 3 bases, with 12 bases between the two germline ends. CDR3 in amino acids: CATRLEDTEAFF. DNA of the CDR3: TGTGCCACCCGGCTGGAGGACACTGAAGCTTTCTTT.